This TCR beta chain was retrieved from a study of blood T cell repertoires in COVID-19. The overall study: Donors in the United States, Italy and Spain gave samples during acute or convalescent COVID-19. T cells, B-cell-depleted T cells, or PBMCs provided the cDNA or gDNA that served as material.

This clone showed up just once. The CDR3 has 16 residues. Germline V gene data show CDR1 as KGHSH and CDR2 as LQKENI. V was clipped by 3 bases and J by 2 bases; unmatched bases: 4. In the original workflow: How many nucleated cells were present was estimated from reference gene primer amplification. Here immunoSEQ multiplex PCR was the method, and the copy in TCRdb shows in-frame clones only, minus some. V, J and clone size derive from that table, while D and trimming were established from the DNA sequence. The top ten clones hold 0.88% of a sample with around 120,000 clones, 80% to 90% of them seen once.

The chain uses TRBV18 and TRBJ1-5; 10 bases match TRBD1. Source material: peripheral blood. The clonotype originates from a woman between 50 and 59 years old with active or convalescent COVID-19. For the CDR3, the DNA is TGTGCCAGCTCACCGACAGGGGGCAGGGGCAATCAGCCCCAGCATTTT. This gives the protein CASSPTGGRGNQPQHF.